This T cell receptor (beta chain) appears in the sequencing data of a study of OX40 agonist ivuxolimab in advanced cancers. Study summary: Age averaged around 60 years (range about 20 to 80), and 82.7% were male.

TCRdb keeps only in-frame clones here, not all; method: immunoSEQ multiplex PCR. Seen here are some 98,000 clones, about 92% observed once, and the top ten hold about 0.24%. Trimming took 8 bases from V and 3 from J, leaving 14 bases between them. The CDR3 consists of 13 residues. Germline values: CDR1 MNHNY, CDR2 SVGAGI (reference sequence). On cycle 4 day 1 and cycle 7 day 1, as well as at baseline, blood was sampled. Study observations and caveats: Some nonresponders additionally presented with little normalized T-cell clonal expansion. Some of the lowest clonal expansion was seen in partial responders at 0.1-3.0 mg/kg.

About this clone: Antigen: not known.

The clonotype was recovered from an adult with an advanced solid tumor such as melanoma, head and neck, liver or kidney cancer. Sequencing was performed on CD4+ or CD8+ T cells sorted from blood, taken in a trial of the OX40 agonist ivuxolimab. V usage is TRBV6-6 and J usage is TRBJ2-7; tentatively, D is TRBD2 (6 bases). As DNA, the CDR3 is TGTGCCAGCGTTTGGGACTCAAGCTACGAGCAGTACTTC. It specifies CASVWDSSYEQYF.